This T cell receptor beta chain was identified during a study of blood T cell repertoires in COVID-19. Study-wide background: Both acute and convalescent COVID-19 samples were obtained from the United States, Italy and Spain. Sources were T cells, B-cell-depleted T cells, or PBMCs; the material itself was cDNA or gDNA.

The CDR3 is made up of 17 amino acids. V lost 5 bases and J lost 1; bases outside the gene matches: 8. Germline V CDR1 and CDR2: GTSNPN, SVGIG (reference sequence). TCRdb's copy holds only in-frame clones and misses some; the assay was immunoSEQ multiplex PCR. The sample lists around 140,000 clones, about four fifths occurring once. This receptor was identified in a man aged 65-85 years who had recovered from COVID-19. The rearrangement joins TRBV30 to TRBJ2-1, with 13 bases matching TRBD2. Sequenced input: peripheral blood. CDR3 sequence reads: CAWGGLAGVASYNEQFF. DNA of the CDR3: TGTGCCTGGGGTGGACTAGCGGGAGTAGCATCCTACAATGAGCAGTTCTTC.